These 7 T cell receptor beta chains share one sample of origin, sequenced in a study of naive and memory T cell subsets (dated by TCRdb to about 2017). To prepare the library, 5' RACE was applied. The listed sequencing device is Illumina MiSeq. Four rounds of PCR, run with the SP2 primer together with nested alpha and beta constant region primers, were used to amplify the ligated cDNA. TCRdb itself trimmed the public reads at Q25 with fastp, ran MiXCR and retained productive beta chains. Rows merge per CDR3 protein into single entries with the most common DNA and genes. The sample table shows about 62,000 distinct CDR3 sequences, and roughly 8.1% are seen once. The leading ten clones occupy 15% to 20% of the sample. A robust, sensitive protocol for the amplification, sequencing and analysis of TCRs was described in the study, in which 3' ligation of a UMI-containing oligonucleotide to TCR cDNA was used.

The receptors shown here come from a female donor in good health.

Many counts were recorded for this clonotype. The chain carries TRBV19 and TRBJ1-5; 7 bases line up with TRBD1. CDR1 LNHDA and CDR2 SQIVND come from the germline V gene (reference sequence). The V gene end was trimmed by 6 bases and the J gene end by 6 bases; junction bases not matched to a gene: 11. The CDR3 is 15 amino acids. For the CDR3, the DNA is TGTGCCAGTAGCAGGGGGACATTTTCGGGTCAGCCCCAGCATTTT. Its protein product is CASSRGTFSGQPQHF.

This clonotype was counted many times. This chain links TRBV4-1 with TRBJ1-2; 10 bases agree with TRBD1. The CDR3 loop spans 17 amino acids. Trimming cost V 0 bases and J 6 bases; bases outside gene matches: 10. Germline lookup yields CDR1 MGHRA and CDR2 YSYEKL. For the CDR3, the DNA is TGCGCCAGCAGCCAAGAGAGACCAGGACAGGGGGTTGATGGCTACACCTTC. Its translation: CASSQERPGQGVDGYTF.

This clonotype has only a few counts. This chain links TRBV10-3 with TRBJ1-6; D gene uncertain. This CDR3 has 16 amino acids. V was clipped by 0 bases and J by 4 bases, with 10 bases between them. Germline V gene sequence: CDR1 ENHRY, CDR2 SYGVKD. The CDR3 DNA follows: TGTGCCATCAGTGAGTCGGACGACGGGTATAATTCACCCCTCCACTTT. It translates to CAISESDDGYNSPLHF.

This clonotype was seen ten or more times. The chain links TRBV20-1 to TRBJ2-1; TRBD2 agrees at 8 bases. V was pared by 3 bases and J by 7 bases, with 8 bases of the junction left unmatched. The CDR3 covers 14 residues. Germline CDR1 is DFQATT and CDR2 is SNEGSKA (reference sequence). Here the CDR3 DNA reads TGCAGTGCTAGGTGGCTAGCGGGTCTTAATGAGCAGTTCTTC. Its protein is CSARWLAGLNEQFF.

This clonotype has more than one count but fewer than ten. The genes are TRBV18 and TRBJ1-2, with a tentative D call TRBD1 (5 bases). The CDR3 length is 16 residues. Between the trimmed V and J ends, which lost 0 bases and 8 bases, there was a span of 19 bases. The germline V gene has CDR1 KGHSH and CDR2 LQKENI. CDR3 protein: CASSPPWGKTETGYTF. The CDR3 region has the DNA TGTGCCAGCTCACCACCATGGGGGAAAACGGAGACAGGCTACACCTTC.

This clonotype was detected many times. The chain links TRBV6-6 to TRBJ1-5; D remains unclear. CDR3 length equals 15 residues. Trimming cost V 5 bases and J 2 bases, with 13 bases left between them. The germline CDR1 and CDR2 sequences are MNHNY and SVGAGI (reference sequence). The CDR3 DNA reads as TGTGCCAGCAGTATCTATAACGACCGCAATCAGCCCCAGCATTTT. This codes for CASSIYNDRNQPQHF.

The J gene is TRBJ1-6, the V gene TRBV4-1, with D possibly being TRBD1 (5 bases). CDR1 MGHRA and CDR2 YSYEKL come from the germline V gene. V gave up 0 bases and J gave up 9 bases, with 15 bases separating them. This CDR3 comprises 16 residues. The CDR3 sequence: CASSQDGRAVGSPLHF. CDR3 nucleotide sequence: TGCGCCAGCAGCCAAGATGGCAGGGCAGTGGGTTCACCCCTCCACTTT.